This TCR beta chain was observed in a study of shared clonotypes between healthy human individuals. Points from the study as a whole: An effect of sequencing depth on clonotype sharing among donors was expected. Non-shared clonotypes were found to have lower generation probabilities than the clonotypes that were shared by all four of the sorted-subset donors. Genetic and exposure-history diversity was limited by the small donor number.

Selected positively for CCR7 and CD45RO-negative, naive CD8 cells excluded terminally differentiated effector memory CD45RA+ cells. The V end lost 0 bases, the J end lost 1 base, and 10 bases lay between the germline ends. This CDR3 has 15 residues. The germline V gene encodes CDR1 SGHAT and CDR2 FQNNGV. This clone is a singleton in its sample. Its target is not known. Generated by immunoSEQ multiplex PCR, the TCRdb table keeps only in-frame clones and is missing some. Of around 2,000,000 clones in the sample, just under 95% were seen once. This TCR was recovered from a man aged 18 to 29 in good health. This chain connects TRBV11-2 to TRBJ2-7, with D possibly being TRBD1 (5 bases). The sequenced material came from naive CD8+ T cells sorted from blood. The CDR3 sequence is CASSLDTGRSYEQYF. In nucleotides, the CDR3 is TGTGCCAGCAGCTTAGATACAGGCAGATCCTACGAGCAGTACTTC. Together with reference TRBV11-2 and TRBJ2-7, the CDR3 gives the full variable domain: EAGVAQSPRYKIIEKRQSVAFWCNPISGHATLYWYQQILGQGPKLLIQFQNNGVVDDSQLPKDRFSAERLKGVDSTLKIQPAKLEDSAVYLCASSLDTGRSYEQYFGPGTRLTVT.